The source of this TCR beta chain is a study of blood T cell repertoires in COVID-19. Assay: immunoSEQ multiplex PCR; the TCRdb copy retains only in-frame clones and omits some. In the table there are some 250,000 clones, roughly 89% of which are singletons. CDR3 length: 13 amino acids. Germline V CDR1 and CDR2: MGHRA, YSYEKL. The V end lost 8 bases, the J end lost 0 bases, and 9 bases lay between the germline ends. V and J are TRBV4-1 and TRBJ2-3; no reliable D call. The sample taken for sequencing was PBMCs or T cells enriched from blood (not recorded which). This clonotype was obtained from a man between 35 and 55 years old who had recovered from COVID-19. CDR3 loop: CASSGSSTDTQYF. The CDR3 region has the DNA TGCGCCAGCTCCGGTAGCAGCACAGATACGCAGTATTTT.